These 12 T cell receptor beta chains share one sample of origin, sequenced in a study of yellow fever vaccine responses in identical twins (dated by TCRdb to between 2018 and 2020). Library preparation employed RT-PCR. This sample was sequenced with an Illumina HiSeq 2500. TCRdb itself trimmed the public reads at Q25 with fastp, ran MiXCR and retained productive beta chains. Every entry covers one CDR3 protein and lists the most common genes and DNA from its rows. Recorded for this sample are 4,000 to 6,000 distinct CDR3 sequences; nearly 90% of them occurred a single time. The ten most abundant clones make up about 1.9% of the sample. Source: T cells from blood (PBMCs), unsorted or a sorted subset (not recorded which), taken before or after yellow fever vaccination (not recorded which). Receptors were obtained from a woman under 30 who received the yellow fever vaccine. Donor details come from another sample of the same person, matched by shared clones.

The genes are TRBV20-1 and TRBJ1-5; tentatively, D is TRBD1 (5 bases). The V gene lost 1 base and the J gene lost 4 bases, with 11 bases spanning the gap. There are 14 residues in the CDR3. Germline V gene lookup returns CDR1 DFQATT and CDR2 SNEGSKA (reference sequence). The CDR3 region is CSARAVEGNQPQHF. In nucleotides, the CDR3 is TGCAGTGCTAGAGCAGTGGAGGGGAATCAGCCCCAGCATTTT.

The V and J genes are TRBV7-3 and TRBJ2-7; the D is unclear. The CDR3 totals 14 residues. Germline CDR1 SGHTA, CDR2 FQGTGA. V was shortened by 2 bases and J by 3 bases, with 11 bases between the two germline ends. CDR3: CASSLQKGLYEQYF. The CDR3, as DNA: TGTGCCAGCAGCTTACAAAAGGGTCTCTACGAGCAGTACTTC.

The rearrangement links TRBV3-1 to TRBJ2-1; D ambiguous. The CDR3 sequence is 13 residues long. Germline assignment: CDR1 LGHDT and CDR2 YNNKEL (reference sequence). V was cut by 1 base and J by 7 bases, with 8 bases left in between. The CDR3 sequence is CASSQVRRNEQFF. The CDR3 DNA sequence: TGTGCCAGCAGCCAAGTCCGTCGGAATGAGCAGTTCTTC.

Turning to this clonotype: The junction shows a germline mismatch at one end, possibly a read error. The chain carries TRBV7-7 and TRBJ2-2; 7 bases fit TRBD2. Germline CDR1 and CDR2: SSHAT and FNYEAQ (reference sequence). This CDR3 is built from 16 residues. In DNA form, the CDR3 reads TGTGCTAGCAGCTTAAAGGCTAGCGGGAACACCGGGGAGCTGTTTTTT. Protein product: CASSLKASGNTGELFF.

This clonotype was seen just once. The chain recombines TRBV29-1 with TRBJ2-1, with D perhaps TRBD1 (5 bases). CDR3 size: 15 residues. CDR1 is SQVTM, CDR2 ANQGSEA, per germline. Trimming left V 7 bases short and J 9 bases short, with 25 bases between. The CDR3 DNA reads TGCAGCGAGTTCGGCCCCATGGGGCTAGGTGGTGAGCAGTTCTTC. Translating it yields CSEFGPMGLGGEQFF.

The J gene is TRBJ2-3, the V gene TRBV18; D is unclear. Per the germline V gene, CDR1 is KGHSH and CDR2 is LQKENI. The CDR3 loop spans 13 amino acids. Between the trimmed V and J ends, which lost 6 bases and 2 bases, there was a span of 9 bases. The CDR3 coding sequence is TGTGCCAGCTCCCAAAGTAACACAGATACGCAGTATTTT. It is translated as CASSQSNTDTQYF.

The chain joins TRBV29-1 to TRBJ2-5; D is undetermined. CDR1 is SQVTM, CDR2 ANQGSEA, per germline. The length of the CDR3 is 13 residues. Trimming pared 3 bases from V and 0 bases from J, leaving 8 bases between. CDR3 in amino acids: CSVENPYQETQYF. CDR3 nucleotides: TGCAGCGTTGAGAACCCGTACCAAGAGACCCAGTACTTC.

By proportion, this clonotype is large (0.1 to 1%). The rearrangement links TRBV7-6 to TRBJ1-2, with a possible D match to TRBD1 (6 bases). The CDR3 totals 13 residues. CDR1 and CDR2 (germline): SGHVS, FNYEAQ. V was clipped by 4 bases and J by 3 bases, with 9 bases between them. The DNA of the CDR3 is TGTGCCAGCAGCTATGGACAGTACTATGGCTACACCTTC. Its protein is CASSYGQYYGYTF. Complete variable domain (other parts from reference TRBV7-6 and TRBJ1-2): GAGVSQSPRYKVTKRGQDVALRCDPISGHVSLYWYRQALGQGPEFLTYFNYEAQQDKSGLPNDRFSAERPEGSISTLTIQRTEQRDSAMYRCASSYGQYYGYTFGSGTRLTVV.

The rearrangement uses TRBV29-1 and TRBJ2-5; tentatively, D is TRBD1 (6 bases). Per germline, CDR1 SQVTM and CDR2 ANQGSEA. The V and J ends lost 2 bases and 2 bases respectively, with 12 bases between them. This CDR3 is built from 14 residues. DNA of the CDR3: TGCAGCGTTGAACCCGGACAGCGTCAAGAGACCCAGTACTTC. Translated, it gives CSVEPGQRQETQYF.

This chain uses TRBV29-1 with TRBJ2-4; D is uncertain. Trimming pared 6 bases from V and 0 bases from J, leaving 12 bases between. Germline V CDR1 and CDR2: SQVTM, ANQGSEA. CDR3 length: 14 amino acids. The CDR3 region is CSVRHNLAKNIQYF. The CDR3 DNA is TGCAGCGTACGACATAACCTAGCCAAAAACATTCAGTACTTC.

The rearrangement joins TRBV5-6 to TRBJ1-2, with TRBD1 as a possible D gene (5 bases). Deletions cut 4 bases from V and 4 bases from J, with 11 bases between. CDR1 is SGHDT, CDR2 YYEEEE, per germline. This CDR3 is built from 13 residues. In DNA, the CDR3 is TGTGCCAGCAGCCCACAGGTTTCCTATGGCTACACCTTC. It encodes CASSPQVSYGYTF.

V gene TRBV11-3 combines with J gene TRBJ2-7, with no clear D. The CDR3 has 15 amino acids. V was clipped by 2 bases and J by 0 bases, with 11 bases between them. Germline CDR1 reads SGHNT; CDR2 reads YENEEA. The CDR3 sequence is CASSLYFVNSYEQYF. CDR3 DNA: TGTGCCAGCAGCTTATACTTCGTTAACTCCTACGAGCAGTACTTC.